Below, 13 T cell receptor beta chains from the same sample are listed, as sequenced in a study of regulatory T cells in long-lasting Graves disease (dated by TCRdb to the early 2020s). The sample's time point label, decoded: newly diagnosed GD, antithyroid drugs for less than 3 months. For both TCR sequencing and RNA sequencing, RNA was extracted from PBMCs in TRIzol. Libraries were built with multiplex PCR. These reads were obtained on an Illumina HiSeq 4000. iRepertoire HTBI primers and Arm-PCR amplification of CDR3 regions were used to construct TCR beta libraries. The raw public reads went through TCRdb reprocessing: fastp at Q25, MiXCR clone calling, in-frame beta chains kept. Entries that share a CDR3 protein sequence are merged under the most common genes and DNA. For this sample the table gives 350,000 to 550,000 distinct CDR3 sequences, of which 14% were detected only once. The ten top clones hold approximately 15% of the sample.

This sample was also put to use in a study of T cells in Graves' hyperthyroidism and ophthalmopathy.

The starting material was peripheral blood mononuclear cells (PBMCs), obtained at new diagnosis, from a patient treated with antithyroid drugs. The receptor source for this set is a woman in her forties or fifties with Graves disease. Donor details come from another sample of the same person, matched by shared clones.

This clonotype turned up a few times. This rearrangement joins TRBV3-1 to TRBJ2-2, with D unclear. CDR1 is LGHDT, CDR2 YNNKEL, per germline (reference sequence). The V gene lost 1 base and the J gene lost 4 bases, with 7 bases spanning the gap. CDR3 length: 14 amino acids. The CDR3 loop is CASSQGVSTGELFF. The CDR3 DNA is TGTGCCAGCAGCCAAGGTGTCAGCACCGGGGAGCTGTTTTTT.

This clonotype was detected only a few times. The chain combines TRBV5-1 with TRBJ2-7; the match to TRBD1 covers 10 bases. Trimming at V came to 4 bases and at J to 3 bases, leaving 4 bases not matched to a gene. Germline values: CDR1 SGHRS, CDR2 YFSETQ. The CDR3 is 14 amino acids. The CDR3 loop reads CASSGGTGDYEQYF. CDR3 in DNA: TGCGCCAGCAGCGGCGGGACAGGGGACTACGAGCAGTACTTC.

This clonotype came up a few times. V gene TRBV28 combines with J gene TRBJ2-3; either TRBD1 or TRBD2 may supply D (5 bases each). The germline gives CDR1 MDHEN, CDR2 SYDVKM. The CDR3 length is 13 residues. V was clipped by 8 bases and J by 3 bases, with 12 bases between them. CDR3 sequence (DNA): TGTGCCAGCGAACGGGGCCAAACAGATACGCAGTATTTT. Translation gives CASERGQTDTQYF. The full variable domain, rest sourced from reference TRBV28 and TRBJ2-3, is DVKVTQSSRYLVKRTGEKVFLECVQDMDHENMFWYRQDPGLGLRLIYFSYDVKMKEKGDIPEGYSVSREKKERFSLILESASTNQTSMYLCASERGQTDTQYFGPGTRLTVL.

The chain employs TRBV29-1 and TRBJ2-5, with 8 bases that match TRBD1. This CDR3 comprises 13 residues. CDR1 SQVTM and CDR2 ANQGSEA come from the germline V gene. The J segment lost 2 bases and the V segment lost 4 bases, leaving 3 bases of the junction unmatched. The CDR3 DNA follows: TGCAGCGTTGCATGGACAGGGCAAGAGACCCAGTACTTC. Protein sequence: CSVAWTGQETQYF.

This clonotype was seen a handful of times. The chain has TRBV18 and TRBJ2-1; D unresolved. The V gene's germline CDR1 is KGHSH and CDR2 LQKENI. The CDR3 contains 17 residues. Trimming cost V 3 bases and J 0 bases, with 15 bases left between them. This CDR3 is CASSPSAILSSYNEQFF. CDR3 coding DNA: TGTGCCAGCTCACCGAGCGCAATTCTAAGCTCCTACAATGAGCAGTTCTTC.

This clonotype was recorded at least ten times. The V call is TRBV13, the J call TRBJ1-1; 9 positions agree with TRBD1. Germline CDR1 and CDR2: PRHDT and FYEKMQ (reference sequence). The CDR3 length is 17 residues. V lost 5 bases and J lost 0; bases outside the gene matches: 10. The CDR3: CASSLLRDRVVNTEAFF. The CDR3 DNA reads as TGTGCCAGCAGCCTCCTCCGGGACAGGGTGGTGAACACTGAAGCTTTCTTT.

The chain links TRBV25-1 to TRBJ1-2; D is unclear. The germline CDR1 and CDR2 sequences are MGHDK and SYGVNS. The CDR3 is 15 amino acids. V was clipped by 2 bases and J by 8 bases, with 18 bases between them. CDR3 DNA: TGTGCCAGCAGTGAAGGCGGAGCGGGGTCTTGGGGCTACACCTTC. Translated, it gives CASSEGGAGSWGYTF.

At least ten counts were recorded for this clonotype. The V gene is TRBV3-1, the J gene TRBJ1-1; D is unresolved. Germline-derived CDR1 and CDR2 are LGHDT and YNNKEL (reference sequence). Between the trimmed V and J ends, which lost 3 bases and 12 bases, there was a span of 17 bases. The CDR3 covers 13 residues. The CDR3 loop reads CASSQEIRGKTFF. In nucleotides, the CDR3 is TGTGCCAGCAGCCAGGAGATTAGAGGGAAGACTTTCTTT.

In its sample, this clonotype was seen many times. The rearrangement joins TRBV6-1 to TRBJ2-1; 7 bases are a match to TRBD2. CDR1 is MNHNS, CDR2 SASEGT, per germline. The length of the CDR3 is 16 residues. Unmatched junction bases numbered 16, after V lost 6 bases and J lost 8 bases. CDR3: CASRRSRDYPSDEQFF. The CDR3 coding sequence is TGTGCCAGCAGACGCTCCCGGGACTACCCCTCCGATGAGCAGTTCTTC.

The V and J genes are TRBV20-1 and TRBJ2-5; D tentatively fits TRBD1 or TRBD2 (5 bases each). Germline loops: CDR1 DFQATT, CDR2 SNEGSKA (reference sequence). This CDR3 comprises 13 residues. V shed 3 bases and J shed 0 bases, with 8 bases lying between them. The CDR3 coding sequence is TGCAGTGCTAGCGGGACGTACCAAGAGACCCAGTACTTC. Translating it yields CSASGTYQETQYF.

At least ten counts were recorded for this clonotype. CDR3 loop: CSAQTSGRRNTYEQYF. As DNA, the CDR3 is TGCAGTGCTCAGACTAGCGGGAGAAGAAATACCTACGAGCAGTACTTC. The rearrangement links TRBV20-1 to TRBJ2-7; 12 bases are shared with TRBD2. The J segment lost 2 bases and the V segment lost 5 bases, leaving 10 bases of the junction unmatched. Germline CDR1 is DFQATT and CDR2 is SNEGSKA (reference sequence). The CDR3 covers 16 residues.

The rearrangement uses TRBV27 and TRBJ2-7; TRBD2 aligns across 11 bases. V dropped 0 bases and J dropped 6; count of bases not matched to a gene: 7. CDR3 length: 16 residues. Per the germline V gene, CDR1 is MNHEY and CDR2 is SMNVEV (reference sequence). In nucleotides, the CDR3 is TGTGCCAGCAGTTTATCGGTAGCGGGAGGGCCTTTCGAGCAGTACTTC. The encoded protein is CASSLSVAGGPFEQYF.

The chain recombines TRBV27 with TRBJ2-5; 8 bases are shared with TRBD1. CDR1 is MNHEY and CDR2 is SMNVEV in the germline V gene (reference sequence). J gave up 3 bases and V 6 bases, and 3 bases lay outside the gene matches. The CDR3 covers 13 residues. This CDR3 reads CASRTGAEETQYF. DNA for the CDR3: TGTGCCAGCAGGACAGGGGCGGAAGAGACCCAGTACTTC.